These T cell receptor beta chains were read from a single sample in a study of regulatory T cells in long-lasting Graves disease. TCRdb itself ran the multiplex PCR reads through MiXCR, one entry per CDR3 protein. Of 500,000 to 700,000 distinct CDR3 sequences listed, about 32% were seen once; the top ten hold roughly 46%. This material consisted of peripheral blood mononuclear cells (PBMCs), taken when the disease was refractory, from a patient treated with antithyroid drugs. The source of these receptors is a female donor with Graves disease. Both conserved end residues are part of each CDR3. The order of the fields is clone size, D gene, J gene, V gene, CDR3 DNA, CDR3 protein. A D gene is named only where the DNA matches it firmly. Clone size is given for some rows only: seen once, a few or many times, or a class if the clone is expanded.

>few|NA|TRBJ1-1|TRBV2
TGTGCCAGCAAGGCTTCAAGATCCGCGGATGAGAACACTGAAGCTTTCTTT
CASKASRSADENTEAFF
>NA|TRBD2|TRBJ2-1|TRBV7-9
TGTGCCAGCAGCCTCAGGGCGGGAGCCATCTACAATGAGCAGTTCTTC
CASSLRAGAIYNEQFF
>NA|NA|TRBJ1-3|TRBV2
TGTGCCAGCAGTACAGGAATAGTGAGCTCTGGAAACACCATATATTTT
CASSTGIVSSGNTIYF
>NA|NA|TRBJ1-5|TRBV7-3
TGTGCCAGCAGCTTAACGTCGGATGCAGGTCAGCCCCAGCATTTT
CASSLTSDAGQPQHF
>NA|NA|TRBJ1-1|TRBV3-1
TGTGCCAGCAGCCCCCGAGGGCAGGGACGGACTGAAGCTTTCTTT
CASSPRGQGRTEAFF
>NA|NA|TRBJ1-1|TRBV6-5
TGTGCCAGCAGTTATGGCGACAGAGACTTGAACACTGAAGCTTTCTTT
CASSYGDRDLNTEAFF
>many|NA|TRBJ1-4|TRBV2
TGTGCCAGCAGTGAAATAACAGATAATGAAAAACTGTTTTTT
CASSEITDNEKLFF
>many|NA|TRBJ1-1|TRBV28
TGTGCCAGCAGTCCCATCGGGGGGGGCGCTGAAGCTTTCTTT
CASSPIGGGAEAFF
>NA|NA|TRBJ1-1|TRBV2
TGTGCCAGCAGAGACCCCGGGAGGAACACTGAAGCTTTCTTT
CASRDPGRNTEAFF
>NA|NA|TRBJ1-6|TRBV7-9
TGTGCCAGCAGCAACTTGGGGCACTCACCCCTCCACTTT
CASSNLGHSPLHF
>NA|NA|TRBJ2-7|TRBV16
TGTGCCAGCAGCCCTAAGGCTAGCAGATACGAGCAGTACTTC
CASSPKASRYEQYF
>few|NA|TRBJ2-2|TRBV9
TGTGCCAGCAGCCCCCGCCCACGACTTCTCACCGGGGAGCTGTTTTTT
CASSPRPRLLTGELFF
>NA|NA|TRBJ2-4|TRBV20-1
TGCAGTGCTACCAAAGCGGATCTAGCCAAAAACATTCAGTACTTC
CSATKADLAKNIQYF
>few|TRBD1|TRBJ1-2|TRBV6-1
TGTGCCAGCAGTACCGGGACAGGGACCTATGGCTACACCTTC
CASSTGTGTYGYTF
>NA|TRBD2|TRBJ2-2|TRBV12-3/TRBV12-4
TGTGCCAGCAGCTCCCTGGGCGGGAGGTCTAGCGGGGAGCTGTTTTTT
CASSSLGGRSSGELFF
>many|NA|TRBJ2-7|TRBV29-1
TGCAGCGTTCGATTAACCGGGACGCAAGGAGCCTACGAGCAGTACTTC
CSVRLTGTQGAYEQYF
>few|NA|TRBJ2-7|TRBV7-3
TGTGCCAGCAGTTTAGACTCAGACTACGAGCAGTACTTC
CASSLDSDYEQYF
>few|TRBD2|TRBJ2-5|TRBV6-1
TGTGCCAGCAGTGATCTAGCGGGGGTCCAAGAGACCCAGTACTTC
CASSDLAGVQETQYF
>NA|TRBD2|TRBJ2-1|TRBV25-1
TGTGCCAGCAGTGATAGCGGGACCCTCTACAATGAGCAGTTCTTC
CASSDSGTLYNEQFF
>many|NA|TRBJ2-4|TRBV3-1
TGTGCCAGCAGCCAAGATAGTCGAGGGGTAAACATTCAGTACTTC
CASSQDSRGVNIQYF
>many|NA|TRBJ1-2|TRBV28
TGTGCCAGCAGTTTACTGCGACACAAAGCTAACTATGGCTACACCTTC
CASSLLRHKANYGYTF
>many|NA|TRBJ1-5|TRBV28
TGTGCCAGCAGTTTCGGGTGGCCCAATCAGCCCCAGCATTTT
CASSFGWPNQPQHF
>NA|NA|TRBJ1-2|TRBV20-1
TGCAGTGCTAGAGATTCCACCGGAGTCTATGGCTACACCTTC
CSARDSTGVYGYTF
>NA|TRBD1|TRBJ1-1|TRBV28
TGTGCCAGCAGTTTAGTCGAGGGGGCTCACTCAAGTATGAACACTGAAGCTTTCTTT
CASSLVEGAHSSMNTEAFF
>NA|TRBD2|TRBJ2-7|TRBV6-5
TGTGCCAGCAGTTACTCTCTACTAGCGGACCCCTACGAGCAGTACTTC
CASSYSLLADPYEQYF
>many|NA|TRBJ1-1|TRBV20-1
TGCAGTGCTAGAGATCAGGCAGGGACTATTGAAGCTTTCTTT
CSARDQAGTIEAFF
>NA|TRBD1|TRBJ1-5|TRBV6-1
TGTGCCAGCAGGAGGACGGGGACAGCCGATCAGCCCCAGCATTTT
CASRRTGTADQPQHF
>NA|NA|TRBJ2-7|TRBV9
TGTGCCAGCAGCGTAGGATGGGATAGCGCCTACGAGCAGTACTTC
CASSVGWDSAYEQYF
>NA|TRBD2|TRBJ2-7|TRBV18
TGTGCCAGCTCGCCGACTAGCTCTGGCTACGAGCAGTACTTC
CASSPTSSGYEQYF
>NA|NA|TRBJ1-5|TRBV6-2/TRBV6-3
TGTGCCAGCAGTTACTCGTTCCCAGGGGCAGGCAATCAGCCCCAGCATTTT
CASSYSFPGAGNQPQHF
>few|NA|TRBJ2-6|TRBV2
TGTGCCAGCAGTGTGCGCTCTGGGGCCAACGTCCTGACTTTC
CASSVRSGANVLTF
>NA|NA|TRBJ1-1|TRBV19
TGTGCCAGTAGTATCGGGTCAGGACGGGAAGCTTTCTTT
CASSIGSGREAFF
>NA|NA|TRBJ1-4|TRBV7-9
TGTGCCAGCAGCTTAGAAGGGGTGAGGGATGAAAAACTGTTTTTT
CASSLEGVRDEKLFF
>few|NA|TRBJ2-2|TRBV7-3
TGTGCCAGCAGCTTAATAGGTCAGGGGAGGATCGCGAACACCGGGGAGCTGTTTTTT
CASSLIGQGRIANTGELFF
>NA|NA|TRBJ1-4|TRBV19
TGTGCCAGTAGATTGGATGCAACTAATGAAAAACTGTTTTTT
CASRLDATNEKLFF
>NA|TRBD1|TRBJ2-2|TRBV24-1
TGTGCCACCAGTGATGTACAGGGGACCGGGGAGCTGTTTTTT
CATSDVQGTGELFF
>NA|NA|TRBJ2-5|TRBV20-1
TGCAGTGCGCAAGCGGAAGAGACCCAGTACTTC
CSAQAEETQYF
>few|NA|TRBJ2-5|TRBV27
TGTGCCAGCAGCCCCAGGATGGTCCAAGAGACCCAGTACTTC
CASSPRMVQETQYF
>NA|NA|TRBJ1-2|TRBV7-9
TGTGCCAGCAGCGTGGTGGAGGAAGGCTATGGCTACACCTTC
CASSVVEEGYGYTF
>few|TRBD2|TRBJ2-5|TRBV27
TGTGCCAGCAAACTAAATCCGGGACTAGCCTCGGAGACCCAGTACTTC
CASKLNPGLASETQYF
>few|NA|TRBJ2-5|TRBV11-2
TGTGCCAGCAGCGAGCTCGTAAAAGGGGAGACCCAGTACTTC
CASSELVKGETQYF
>NA|NA|TRBJ1-2|TRBV29-1
TGCAGCGTAGAGGCGGGGCCCGCCTGGGGCTACACCTTC
CSVEAGPAWGYTF
>NA|TRBD1|TRBJ2-3|TRBV19
TGTGCCAGTAGTAGGACAGGGGTACCCGATACGCAGTATTTT
CASSRTGVPDTQYF
>NA|TRBD2|TRBJ2-3|TRBV13
TGTGCCAGCACCCGCGGCGTGCTAGCGGGAGAAGCAGATACGCAGTATTTT
CASTRGVLAGEADTQYF
>few|NA|TRBJ2-5|TRBV6-1
TGTGCCAGCAGTCCAACGAACCCTTTATCCTTAGGCCGAGGGCAAGAGACCCAGTACTTC
CASSPTNPLSLGRGQETQYF
>NA|TRBD1|TRBJ2-2|TRBV30
TGTGCCTGGACCCAACAGGGGGCGGTCGGGGAGCTGTTTTTT
CAWTQQGAVGELFF
>few|NA|TRBJ1-1|TRBV6-5
TGTGCCAGCAGTTACTATATGGGGGCGATAGACACTGAAGCTTTCTTT
CASSYYMGAIDTEAFF
>NA|NA|TRBJ1-5|TRBV3-1
TGTGCCAGCAGCCAAAGGTCAGGGAACCCTCATTATAGCAATCAGCCCCAGCATTTT
CASSQRSGNPHYSNQPQHF
>NA|NA|TRBJ1-3|TRBV6-1
TGTGCCAGCAGTATGAGGGCGACAGGAAACACCATATATTTT
CASSMRATGNTIYF